The 5 T cell receptor beta chains in this list originate from one sample, sequenced in a study of cytomegalovirus exposure and HLA in healthy donors. PCR was performed using 60 Vbeta and 13 Jbeta primers. TCRdb's copy holds only in-frame clones and misses some; the assay was immunoSEQ multiplex PCR. The sample shows around 150,000 clones, over 65% of them seen only once. The sequencing input was PBMCs. The receptor source for this set is a female donor in good health and CMV-seropositive.

The rearrangement links TRBV19 to TRBJ2-7, with 9 bases matching TRBD2. CDR1 LNHDA and CDR2 SQIVND come from the germline V gene (reference sequence). Unmatched junction bases numbered 4, after V lost 6 bases and J lost 7 bases. The CDR3 sequence is 12 residues long. The CDR3 region is CASRRAGGEQYF. CDR3 bases: TGTGCCAGTAGGAGGGCGGGAGGGGAGCAGTACTTC.

The chain has TRBV27 and TRBJ2-5; 8 nucleotides align to TRBD2. V shed 8 bases and J 5 bases; nucleotides not matched to a gene: 10. Germline lookup yields CDR1 MNHEY and CDR2 SMNVEV (reference sequence). CDR3 length equals 14 residues. CDR3 nucleotides: TGTGCCAGCGGCTTGAGCGGGAGTGTTGAGACCCAGTACTTC. It is translated as CASGLSGSVETQYF.

This chain uses TRBV2 with TRBJ1-5; TRBD1 aligns across 8 bases. CDR3 length: 18 residues. With V trimmed by 7 bases and J by 0 bases, 14 bases remained unmatched. The V gene's germline CDR1 is SNHLY and CDR2 FYNNEI. The chain's CDR3 is CASKKSGDRFNSNQPQHF. CDR3 nucleotide sequence: TGTGCCAGCAAAAAAAGCGGGGACAGGTTTAATAGCAATCAGCCCCAGCATTTT.

This chain links TRBV5-3 with TRBJ1-6, with TRBD1 matching over 9 bases. TRBV5-3 is assigned to the ORF class and has an uncertain function. V lost 4 bases, J lost 5 bases, and 16 bases stayed unmatched. This CDR3 has 19 amino acids. CDR3 sequence (DNA): TGTGCCAGAAGCGGGGGGACAGGGAAGAGGAACCGGCATAATTCACCCCTCCACTTT. This encodes CARSGGTGKRNRHNSPLHF.

The genes are TRBV5-1 and TRBJ2-7; the match to TRBD2 covers 12 bases. This CDR3 spans 15 amino acids. Germline loops: CDR1 SGHRS, CDR2 YFSETQ. V lost 0 bases to trimming and J lost 4 bases; unmatched junction nucleotides: 2. CDR3 loop: CASSLDGTSGYEQYF. CDR3 bases: TGCGCCAGCAGCTTGGATGGGACTAGCGGGTACGAGCAGTACTTC.